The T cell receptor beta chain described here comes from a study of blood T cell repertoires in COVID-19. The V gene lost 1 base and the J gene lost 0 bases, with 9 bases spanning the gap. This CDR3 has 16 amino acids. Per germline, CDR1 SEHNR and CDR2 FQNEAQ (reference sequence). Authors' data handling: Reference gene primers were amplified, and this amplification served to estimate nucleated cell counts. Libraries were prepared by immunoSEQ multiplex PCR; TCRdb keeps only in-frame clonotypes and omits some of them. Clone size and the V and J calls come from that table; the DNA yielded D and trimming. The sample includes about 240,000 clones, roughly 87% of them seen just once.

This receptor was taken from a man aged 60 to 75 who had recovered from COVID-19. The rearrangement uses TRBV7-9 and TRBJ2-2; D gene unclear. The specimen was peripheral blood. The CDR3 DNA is TGTGCCAGCAGCTTAGAGTTCAGTACGAACACCGGGGAGCTGTTTTTT. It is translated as CASSLEFSTNTGELFF.